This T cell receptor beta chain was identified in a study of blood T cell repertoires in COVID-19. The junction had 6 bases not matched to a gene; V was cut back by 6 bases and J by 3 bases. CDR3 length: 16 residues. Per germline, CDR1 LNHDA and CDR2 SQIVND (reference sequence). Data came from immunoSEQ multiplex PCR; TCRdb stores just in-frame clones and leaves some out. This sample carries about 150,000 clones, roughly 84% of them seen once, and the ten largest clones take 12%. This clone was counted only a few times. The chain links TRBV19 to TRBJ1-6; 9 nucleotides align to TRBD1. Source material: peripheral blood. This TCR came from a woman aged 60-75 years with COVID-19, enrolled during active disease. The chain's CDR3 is CASRKGQGNYNSPLHF. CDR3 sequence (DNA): TGTGCCAGTAGGAAAGGACAGGGGAACTATAATTCACCCCTCCACTTT.